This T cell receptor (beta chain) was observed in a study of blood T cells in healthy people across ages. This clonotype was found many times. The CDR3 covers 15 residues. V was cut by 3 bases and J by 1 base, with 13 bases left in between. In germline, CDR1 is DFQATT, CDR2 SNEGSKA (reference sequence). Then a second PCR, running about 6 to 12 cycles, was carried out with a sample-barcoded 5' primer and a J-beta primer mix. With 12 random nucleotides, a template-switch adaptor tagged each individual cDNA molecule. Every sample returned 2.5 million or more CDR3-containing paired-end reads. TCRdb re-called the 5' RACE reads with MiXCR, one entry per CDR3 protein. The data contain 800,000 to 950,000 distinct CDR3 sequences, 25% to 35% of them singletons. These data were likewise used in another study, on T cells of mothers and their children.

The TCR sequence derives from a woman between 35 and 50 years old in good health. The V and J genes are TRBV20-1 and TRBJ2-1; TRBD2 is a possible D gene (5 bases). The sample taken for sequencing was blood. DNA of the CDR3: TGCAGTGCTAGGTTGGACTGGGCTTCCTACAATGAGCAGTTCTTC. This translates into CSARLDWASYNEQFF.